One sample yielded the 26 T cell receptor beta chains listed below, sequenced in a study of blood T cell repertoires in COVID-19. The protocol was immunoSEQ multiplex PCR, while the TCRdb copy is restricted to in-frame clones and leaves out a portion. This table holds some 70,000 clones, 90% found once. The specimen sequenced was peripheral blood. Receptor source: a man aged 45-65 years with COVID-19, enrolled during active disease.

The chain carries TRBV9 and TRBJ2-7, with 12 bases lining up with TRBD1. CDR3 length: 16 amino acids. Germline CDR1 and CDR2: SGDLS and YYNGEE. V was clipped by 2 bases and J by 3 bases; unmatched bases: 6. Here the CDR3 reads CASSVDGTGGFYEQYF. The DNA for the CDR3 is TGTGCCAGCAGCGTGGATGGGACAGGGGGCTTCTACGAGCAGTACTTC.

This clone has more than one count but fewer than ten. The chain uses TRBV28 and TRBJ1-3; D unresolved. The V gene's germline CDR1 is MDHEN and CDR2 SYDVKM. Trimming left V 5 bases short and J 2 bases short, with 7 bases between. CDR3 size: 13 residues. CDR3 loop: CASSRGPGNTIYF. The CDR3 DNA follows: TGTGCCAGCAGTCGCGGGCCTGGAAACACCATATATTTT.

V gene TRBV24-1 combines with J gene TRBJ2-1; no firm D call. V was pared by 2 bases and J by 3 bases, with 4 bases between. Germline CDR1 reads KGHDR; CDR2 reads SFDVKD. CDR3 length: 13 residues. This CDR3 is CATSDSVYNEQFF. CDR3 nucleotide sequence: TGTGCCACCAGTGATTCCGTCTACAATGAGCAGTTCTTC.

The V call is TRBV7-8, the J call TRBJ2-3, with 7 positions matching TRBD2. Germline CDR1 SGHVS, CDR2 FQNEAQ. CDR3 size: 16 residues. With V trimmed by 5 bases and J by 2 bases, 10 bases remained unmatched. CDR3 protein: CASSRLLAETTDTQYF. The CDR3 coding sequence is TGTGCCAGCAGCCGCCTCCTAGCGGAAACCACAGATACGCAGTATTTT.

The rearrangement uses TRBV2 and TRBJ2-7, with 9 bases matching TRBD1. Trimming removed 10 bases from V and 4 bases from J; junction bases left unmatched: 5. CDR1 and CDR2 from the germline V gene are SNHLY and FYNNEI. The CDR3 has 12 amino acids. The CDR3 nucleotides are TGTGCCATGTCGGGACAGGGTTACGAGCAGTACTTC. Its protein product is CAMSGQGYEQYF.

The chain couples TRBV19 to TRBJ1-2; D not resolved. Germline values: CDR1 LNHDA, CDR2 SQIVND (reference sequence). Trimming stripped 1 base from V and 2 bases from J, with 5 bases between. This CDR3 comprises 13 residues. The chain's CDR3 is CASSIGVNYGYTF. CDR3 nucleotide sequence: TGTGCCAGTAGTATAGGAGTCAACTATGGCTACACCTTC. The whole variable domain, filled in from reference TRBV19 and TRBJ1-2, reads DGGITQSPKYLFRKEGQNVTLSCEQNLNHDAMYWYRQDPGQGLRLIYYSQIVNDFQKGDIAEGYSVSREKKESFPLTVTSAQKNPTAFYLCASSIGVNYGYTFGSGTRLTVV.

The chain has TRBV6-6 and TRBJ2-2, with 9 bases lining up with TRBD1. The CDR3 covers 18 residues. Trimming at V came to 5 bases and at J to 3 bases, leaving 13 bases not matched to a gene. Germline V lookup: CDR1 MNHNY, CDR2 SVGAGI (reference sequence). CDR3 nucleotide sequence: TGTGCCAGCAGTCTAAAGCCCCTGACAGGGGGGTACACCGGGGAGCTGTTTTTT. Translation: CASSLKPLTGGYTGELFF.

The V call is TRBV10-3, the J call TRBJ2-3; D gene uncertain. The germline V gene has CDR1 ENHRY and CDR2 SYGVKD. The CDR3 totals 11 residues. V dropped 8 bases and J dropped 6 bases, with 9 bases sitting between them. CDR3 loop: CAIGPADTQYF. CDR3 DNA sequence: TGTGCCATCGGTCCTGCGGATACGCAGTATTTT.

CDR3 DNA sequence: TGTGCCAGCAGCCGCCTAGCGGAGCCTTCCTACGAGCAGTACTTC. Protein product: CASSRLAEPSYEQYF. This chain links TRBV7-8 with TRBJ2-7, with 7 bases matching TRBD2. V trimming: 5 bases; J trimming: 1 base; junction bases outside the gene matches: 8. This CDR3 is 15 amino acids long. In germline, CDR1 is SGHVS, CDR2 FQNEAQ. The full variable domain, rest sourced from reference TRBV7-8 and TRBJ2-7, is GAGVSQSPRYKVAKRGQDVALRCDPISGHVSLFWYQQALGQGPEFLTYFQNEAQLDKSGLPSDRFFAERPEGSVSTLKIQRTQQEDSAVYLCASSRLAEPSYEQYFGPGTRLTVT.

The chain carries TRBV19 and TRBJ1-5; perhaps TRBD1 as D (5 bases). Germline V gene data show CDR1 as LNHDA and CDR2 as SQIVND (reference sequence). The CDR3 runs 16 residues. The V end lost 2 bases, the J end lost 1 base, and 12 bases lay between the germline ends. The CDR3 sequence is CASSIMGGGSNQPQHF. Here the CDR3 DNA reads TGTGCCAGTAGTATAATGGGGGGGGGAAGCAATCAGCCCCAGCATTTT.

CDR3 protein: CASSLSTGSETQYF. For the CDR3, the DNA is TGTGCCAGCAGCTTATCGACAGGGAGTGAGACCCAGTACTTC. V gene TRBV7-9 combines with J gene TRBJ2-5, with 7 positions matching TRBD1. The germline V gene has CDR1 SEHNR and CDR2 FQNEAQ (reference sequence). There are 14 residues in the CDR3. The V and J ends lost 2 bases and 5 bases, in that order; junction bases with no gene match: 5.

The chain carries TRBV6-1 and TRBJ2-5; a weak D match, TRBD1 (8 bases). CDR1 MNHNS and CDR2 SASEGT come from the germline V gene. The ends were cut back, 3 bases at V and 5 bases at J, with 13 bases in the middle. The CDR3 sequence is 14 residues long. The CDR3 nucleotides read TGTGCCAGCAGTGACCTACAGGGGGGGGAGACCCAGTACTTC. Translation gives CASSDLQGGETQYF.

The chain couples TRBV9 to TRBJ2-5, with D possibly matching TRBD2 (6 bases). The CDR3 has 15 amino acids. V was trimmed by 0 bases and J by 2 bases, leaving 11 bases between them. The germline gives CDR1 SGDLS, CDR2 YYNGEE. Here the CDR3 reads CASSVDGSGQETQYF. The DNA of the CDR3 is TGTGCCAGCAGCGTAGACGGGAGTGGGCAAGAGACCCAGTACTTC.

The chain uses TRBV9 and TRBJ2-5; possible D gene TRBD2, 5 bases. The CDR3 sequence is 15 residues long. V lost 0 bases to trimming and J lost 5 bases, with 14 bases between them. Germline CDR1 SGDLS, CDR2 YYNGEE. CDR3 in amino acids: CASSVGELVTETQYF. CDR3 sequence (DNA): TGTGCCAGCAGCGTAGGGGAACTAGTTACGGAGACCCAGTACTTC.

V is TRBV29-1 and J is TRBJ2-1; 7 positions agree with TRBD2. Germline CDR1 reads SQVTM; CDR2 reads ANQGSEA. With 3 bases clipped from V and 5 bases from J, the junction kept 7 bases outside the gene matches. This CDR3 spans 14 amino acids. The DNA for the CDR3 is TGCAGCGTTGAGGGGGGGTTAGTCCACAATGAGCAGTTCTTC. Its protein product is CSVEGGLVHNEQFF.

The rearrangement uses TRBV5-1 and TRBJ1-3, with 7 bases fitting TRBD1. Germline V gene data show CDR1 as SGHRS and CDR2 as YFSETQ. J gave up 0 bases and V 0 bases, and 3 bases lay outside the gene matches. The length of the CDR3 is 16 residues. The CDR3 here is CASSLGGQTSGNTIYF. In DNA form, the CDR3 reads TGCGCCAGCAGCTTGGGGGGACAGACCTCTGGAAACACCATATATTTT.

V is TRBV28 and J is TRBJ1-2, with 7 bases aligning to TRBD1. In germline, CDR1 is MDHEN, CDR2 SYDVKM. With 7 bases clipped from V and 7 bases from J, the junction kept 9 bases outside the gene matches. The CDR3 runs 13 residues. Here the CDR3 reads CASTLQGFGGYTF. CDR3 coding DNA: TGTGCCAGCACCCTACAGGGGTTCGGTGGCTACACCTTC.

This clone was picked up one time. The chain employs TRBV30 and TRBJ1-1, with D unresolved. This CDR3 is built from 13 residues. Trimming cost V 5 bases and J 6 bases, with 16 bases left between them. Germline V gene sequence: CDR1 GTSNPN, CDR2 SVGIG (reference sequence). CDR3 loop: CAWDLNRDAEAFF. CDR3 nucleotides: TGTGCCTGGGATCTAAACCGGGATGCTGAAGCTTTCTTT. Variable domain in full (rest from reference TRBV30 and TRBJ1-1): SQTIHQWPATLVQPVGSPLSLECTVEGTSNPNLYWYRQAAGRGLQLLFYSVGIGQISSEVPQNLSASRPQDRQFILSSKKLLLSDSGFYLCAWDLNRDAEAFFGQGTRLTVV.

J is TRBJ1-3 and V is TRBV30; D remains unclear. The length of the CDR3 is 13 residues. V was cut by 3 bases and J by 6 bases, with 12 bases left in between. Germline V gene lookup returns CDR1 GTSNPN and CDR2 SVGIG (reference sequence). The CDR3 DNA follows: TGTGCCTGGAGCCCCCCTTTCCCAAACACCATATATTTT. Translation gives CAWSPPFPNTIYF.

The rearrangement uses TRBV6-5 and TRBJ1-1; the D gene is possibly TRBD1 (5 bases). CDR3 size: 14 residues. Trimming stripped 4 bases from V and 5 bases from J, with 14 bases between. CDR1 MNHEY and CDR2 SVGAGI come from the germline V gene. The CDR3 nucleotides are TGTGCCAGCAGTTTCCAGGGAGGGCAGACTGAAGCTTTCTTT. Its translation is CASSFQGGQTEAFF.

The rearrangement uses TRBV2 and TRBJ2-4, with a tentative D call TRBD2 (5 bases). CDR3 size: 15 residues. Per germline, CDR1 SNHLY and CDR2 FYNNEI. Deletions cut 7 bases from V and 0 bases from J, with 13 bases between. As DNA, the CDR3 is TGTGCCAGCAAAAGAGGGTCACTAGCCAAAAACATTCAGTACTTC. Protein: CASKRGSLAKNIQYF.

The gene calls are TRBV6-2 or TRBV6-3 and TRBJ2-4, with 7 bases lining up with TRBD1. From germline, CDR1 is MNHEY and CDR2 SVGEGT. The J segment lost 0 bases and the V segment lost 5 bases, leaving 7 bases of the junction unmatched. This CDR3 contains 16 residues. CDR3 sequence reads: CASSIDRVLAKNIQYF. CDR3 nucleotide sequence: TGTGCCAGCAGTATCGACAGGGTACTAGCCAAAAACATTCAGTACTTC.

The genes are TRBV18 and TRBJ2-5, with a tentative D call TRBD2 (6 bases). V dropped 6 bases and J dropped 5 bases, with 13 bases sitting between them. Germline loops: CDR1 KGHSH, CDR2 LQKENI. The CDR3 is 13 residues long. This chain's CDR3 is CASSSPAGETQYF. In DNA form, the CDR3 reads TGTGCCAGCTCCTCCCCGGCGGGGGAGACCCAGTACTTC.

This rearrangement joins TRBV4-1 to TRBJ1-5; TRBD1 aligns across 10 bases. The V gene end was trimmed by 3 bases and the J gene end by 7 bases; junction bases not matched to a gene: 12. The CDR3 has 17 amino acids. Germline CDR1 reads MGHRA; CDR2 reads YSYEKL. CDR3 loop: CASSHATLRTGGQPQHF. CDR3 DNA sequence: TGCGCCAGCAGCCACGCAACACTGAGGACAGGGGGACAGCCCCAGCATTTT.

A single count supports this clone. The chain is built from TRBV7-9 and TRBJ2-2; the D gene is possibly TRBD1 (6 bases). The CDR3 extends over 15 amino acids. Germline CDR1 is SEHNR and CDR2 is FQNEAQ (reference sequence). Deletions cut 2 bases from V and 4 bases from J, with 11 bases between. The CDR3 DNA follows: TGTGCCAGCAGCTTAAAGGCAGGGGTCACCGGGGAGCTGTTTTTT. Residues: CASSLKAGVTGELFF.

The chain couples TRBV12-3 or TRBV12-4 to TRBJ1-5, with TRBD1 matching over 7 bases. The V and J ends lost 6 bases and 11 bases, in that order; junction bases with no gene match: 10. This CDR3 contains 13 residues. CDR3 region: CASRTGQSLAQHF. The CDR3 DNA is TGTGCCAGCAGGACGGGACAGTCCCTAGCCCAGCATTTT.